The 2 T cell receptor beta chains in this list originate from one sample, sequenced in a study of B cell selection in AIRE deficiency. Profiled with immunoSEQ multiplex PCR; TCRdb holds only in-frame clones, not every one. This table has 20,000 to 30,000 clones, almost 98% appearing once. The sorted conventional CD4 T cells were gated as CD4+CD127+. The sequenced sample consisted of conventional CD4+ T cells sorted from PBMCs. The source is a human donor with AIRE deficiency.

The chain uses TRBV5-6 and TRBJ2-7; TRBD1 matches 9 bases. After removal of 4 bases from V and 3 bases from J, the junction contained 5 bases not matched to a gene. Germline-derived CDR1 and CDR2 are SGHDT and YYEEEE. This CDR3 is 14 amino acids long. Written as DNA, the CDR3 is TGTGCCAGCAGCCCTGGGACAGGGCTCTACGAGCAGTACTTC. Translating it yields CASSPGTGLYEQYF.

The gene calls are TRBV6-6 and TRBJ2-7; D is ambiguous. Trimming pared 2 bases from V and 3 bases from J, leaving 17 bases between. This CDR3 is 16 amino acids long. Germline loops: CDR1 MNHNY, CDR2 SVGAGI (reference sequence). CDR3 nucleotides: TGTGCCAGCAGTTACGGTATGGAACAGAGCTTCTACGAGCAGTACTTC. Translation gives CASSYGMEQSFYEQYF.